The clone carrying this T cell receptor (beta chain) has a handful of counts. Its antigen is not identified. TCRdb reprocessed the RT-PCR reads via MiXCR and lists one record per CDR3 protein. The sample contains 450,000 to 700,000 distinct CDR3 sequences, 14% of which appear only once. The sample belongs to a study of response to subunit inactivated influenza vaccine. Regarding the study as a whole: Seasonal influenza vaccination, on each occasion, was suggested by the authors to recruit few new T cells.

Deletions cut 6 bases from V and 0 bases from J, with 15 bases between. This CDR3 region has 15 residues. Germline CDR1 KGHSH, CDR2 LQKENI. Here the sequenced sample was PBMCs from blood, taken about 11 days after vaccination. The clonotype originates from a man aged 45-60 years who received an inactivated influenza vaccine. This chain connects TRBV18 to TRBJ2-7, with D possibly matching TRBD1 (6 bases). CDR3 sequence (DNA): TGTGCCAGCTCTTCCGTGGGGGCCAGCTCCTACGAGCAGTACTTC. It translates to CASSSVGASSYEQYF. The variable domain in full, completed from reference TRBV18 and TRBJ2-7, reads NAGVMQNPRHLVRRRGQEARLRCSPMKGHSHVYWYRQLPEEGLKFMVYLQKENIIDESGMPKERFSAEFPKEGPSILRIQQVVRGDSAAYFCASSSVGASSYEQYFGPGTRLTVT.